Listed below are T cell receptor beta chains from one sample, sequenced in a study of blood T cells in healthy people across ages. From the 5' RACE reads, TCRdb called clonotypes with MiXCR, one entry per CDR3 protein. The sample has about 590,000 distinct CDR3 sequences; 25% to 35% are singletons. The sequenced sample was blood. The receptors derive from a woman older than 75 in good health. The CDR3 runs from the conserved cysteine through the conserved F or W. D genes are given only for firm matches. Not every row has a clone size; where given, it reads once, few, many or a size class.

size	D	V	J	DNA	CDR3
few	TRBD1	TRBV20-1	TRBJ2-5	TGCAGTGCTGGGCCGGGACAGGGAGCGACCCAGTACTTC	CSAGPGQGATQYF
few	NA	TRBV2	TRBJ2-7	TGTGCCAGCCGCATGTACTACGAGCAGTACTTC	CASRMYYEQYF
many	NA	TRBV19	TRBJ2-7	TGTGCCAGTAGTTATGGAGACCCAACCTACGAGCAGTACTTC	CASSYGDPTYEQYF
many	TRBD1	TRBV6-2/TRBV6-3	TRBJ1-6	TGTGCCAGCAGCTCTCCGGGACAGCTGAGCTCCTATAATTCACCCCTCCACTTT	CASSSPGQLSSYNSPLHF
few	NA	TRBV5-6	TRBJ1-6	TGTGCCAGCAGCCGACGGGGCCCGTCAGATAATTCACCCCTCCACTTT	CASSRRGPSDNSPLHF
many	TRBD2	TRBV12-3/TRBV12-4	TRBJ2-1	TGTGCCAGCAGTTCGGGACTAGCTCCCAATGAGCAGTTCTTC	CASSSGLAPNEQFF
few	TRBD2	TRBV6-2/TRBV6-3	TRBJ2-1	TGTGCCAGCAGCTCCCCGGGGGGGGGACACAATGAGCAGTTCTTC	CASSSPGGGHNEQFF
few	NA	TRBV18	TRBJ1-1	TGTGCCAGCTCTCGCGAGAAGAACACTGAAGCTTTCTTT	CASSREKNTEAFF
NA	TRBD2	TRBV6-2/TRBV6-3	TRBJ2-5	TGTGCCAGCAGTTACTCTGCGGGGGACTGGGAGACCCAGTACTTC	CASSYSAGDWETQYF
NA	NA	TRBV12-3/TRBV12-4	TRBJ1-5	TGTGCCAGCAGTTCCGGGTCATTTAATCAGCCCCAGCATTTT	CASSSGSFNQPQHF
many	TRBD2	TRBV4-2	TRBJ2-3	TGTGCCAGCAGCCAAGCCATAGCGGGGGCAGATACGCAGTATTTT	CASSQAIAGADTQYF
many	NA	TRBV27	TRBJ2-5	TGTGCCAGCAGTCCGACAGAAGAAGAGACCCAGTACTTC	CASSPTEEETQYF
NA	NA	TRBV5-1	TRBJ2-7	TGCGCCAGCAGCAAAGACTGCTACGAGCAGTACTTC	CASSKDCYEQYF
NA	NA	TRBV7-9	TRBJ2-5	TGTGCCAGCAGCCAAGGGCAGGCGCTGCCCCAGTACTTC	CASSQGQALPQYF
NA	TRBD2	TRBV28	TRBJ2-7	TGTGCCAGCAGGGCTGCGGGAGAGGGTCTCGAGCAGTACTTC	CASRAAGEGLEQYF
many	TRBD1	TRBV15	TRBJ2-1	TGTGCCACCAGCAGGGGTTCCCGGGACAGAACTAATGAGCAGTTCTTC	CATSRGSRDRTNEQFF
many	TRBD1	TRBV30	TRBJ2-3	TGTGCCCGCCGACAGGGGCCAGATACGCAGTATTTT	CARRQGPDTQYF
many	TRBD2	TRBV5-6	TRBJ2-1	TGTGCCAGCAGCCTGGGGGGGGGTGGATTCTACAATGAGCAGTTCTTC	CASSLGGGGFYNEQFF
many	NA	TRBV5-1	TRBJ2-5	TGCGCCAGCAGCCGTCCGGGGGCCGGTGAGACCCAGTACTTC	CASSRPGAGETQYF
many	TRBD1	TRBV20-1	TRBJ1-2	TGCAGTGCGGACAGGACAGGGGCGAACGGCTACACCTTC	CSADRTGANGYTF
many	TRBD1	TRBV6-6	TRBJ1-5	TGTGCCAGCAGCCGACAGGGTCAGCCCCAGCATTTT	CASSRQGQPQHF
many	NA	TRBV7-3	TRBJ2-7	TGTGCCAGCAGCTTAACGGGCCAGGAGCCCTCCTACGAGCAGTACTTC	CASSLTGQEPSYEQYF
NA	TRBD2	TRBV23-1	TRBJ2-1	TGCGCCAGCAGTCCACTAGCGGGGGAATACTCCTACAATGAGCACTTCTTC	CASSPLAGEYSYNEHFF
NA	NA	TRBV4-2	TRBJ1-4	TGTGCCAGCAGCCAAGATGGCGAGATCCATGAAAAACTGTTTTTT	CASSQDGEIHEKLFF
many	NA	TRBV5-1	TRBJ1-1	TGCGCCAGCAGCTTGGACAGGGTGGGCACTGAAGCTTTCTTT	CASSLDRVGTEAFF
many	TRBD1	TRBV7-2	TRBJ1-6	TGTGCCAGCAGCTCCCGGACAGGGTTGGGATCACCCCTCCACTTT	CASSSRTGLGSPLHF
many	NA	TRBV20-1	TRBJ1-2	TGCAGTGCTAGTCAAGGGGTCGGGGGCTACACCTTC	CSASQGVGGYTF
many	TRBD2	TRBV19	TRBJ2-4	TGTGCCAGTAGCCCTAGGGGGACTAGCGAATACATTCAGTACTTC	CASSPRGTSEYIQYF
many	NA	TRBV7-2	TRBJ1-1	TGTGCCAGCAGCTTAGCCCCTCAGGGAGGGGACACTGAAGCTTTCTTT	CASSLAPQGGDTEAFF
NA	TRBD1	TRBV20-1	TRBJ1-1	TGCAGTGCTAAAAGGGGGCCGATGAACACTGAAGCTTTCTTT	CSAKRGPMNTEAFF
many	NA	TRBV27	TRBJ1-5	TGTGCCAGCAGTTTATCGCCTCAGTGGCCCCAGCATTTT	CASSLSPQWPQHF
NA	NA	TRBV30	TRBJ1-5	TGTGCCTGGAGCTGGCAGGGGAAGTTTCAGCCCCAGCATTTT	CAWSWQGKFQPQHF
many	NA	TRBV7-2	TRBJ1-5	TGTGCCAGCAGCCTGGCTGACGGAGATCAGCCCCAGCATTTT	CASSLADGDQPQHF
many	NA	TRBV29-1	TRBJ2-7	TGCAGCGTTGAGAGCGACCGGGGCGAGCAGTACTTC	CSVESDRGEQYF
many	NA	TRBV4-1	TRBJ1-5	TGCGCCAGCAGCCAAGAGGTCGGGACACCCAATCAGCCCCAGCATTTT	CASSQEVGTPNQPQHF
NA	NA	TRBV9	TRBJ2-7	TGTGCCAGCAGCGTAGGGGCCAGGGGGGCAAATGAGCAGTACTTC	CASSVGARGANEQYF
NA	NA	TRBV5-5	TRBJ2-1	TGTGCCAGCAGCTTGGGGACGGGGCGGGGGCGCAATGAGCAGTTCTTC	CASSLGTGRGRNEQFF
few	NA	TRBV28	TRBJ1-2	TGTGCCAGCAGTCCGCTCGGACGGAACTATGGCTACACCTTC	CASSPLGRNYGYTF
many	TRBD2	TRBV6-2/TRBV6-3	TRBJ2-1	TGTGCCAGCAGTTACCCTAGCGGGGGGGCAAGAAATGAGCAGTTCTTC	CASSYPSGGARNEQFF
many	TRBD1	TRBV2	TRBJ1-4	TGTGCCAGCAGGGGACAGGGCCGGGAAAAACTGTTTTTT	CASRGQGREKLFF
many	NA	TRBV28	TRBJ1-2	TGTGCCAGCAGTTTGGCAGACGACATGGATGGCTACACCTTC	CASSLADDMDGYTF